Below, 16 T cell receptor beta chains from the same sample are listed, as sequenced in a study of Ad26.COV2.S vaccination and SARS-CoV-2 variants listed by TCRdb under 2021. What this sample's treatment or condition label stands for: over 15 received Ad26.COV2.S at low or high dose, single or two shots; about 5 received placebo; per-sample allocation not given. For vaccine and placebo recipients, repertoires were sequenced using samples collected on day 63 after the first injection. Library construction relied on the immunoSEQ multiplex PCR assay. Imported from immuneACCESS, the table was reduced by TCRdb to in-frame sequences with V and J called. These copies leave out some clones; in studies compared against another copy, an unresolved V gene accounts for under half, and the cause of the remainder is not known. This sample lists roughly 300,000 clones; roughly 90% were detected once. About 5% of the sample goes to the ten largest clones.

This sample comprised peripheral blood, obtained in a trial of Ad26.COV2.S vaccine versus placebo. The receptor set was obtained from a person between 18 and 65 years old who received the Ad26.COV2.S COVID-19 vaccine or a placebo.

The genes are TRBV19 and TRBJ1-2; 9 positions match TRBD1. CDR1 is LNHDA and CDR2 is SQIVND in the germline V gene (reference sequence). This CDR3 has 15 residues. The V segment lost 5 bases and the J segment 7 bases; nucleotides outside the gene matches: 11. This chain's CDR3 is CASSWDRVGQSGYTF. For the CDR3, the DNA is TGTGCCAGTAGTTGGGACAGGGTCGGTCAGAGTGGCTACACCTTC. The full variable domain, rest sourced from reference TRBV19 and TRBJ1-2, is DGGITQSPKYLFRKEGQNVTLSCEQNLNHDAMYWYRQDPGQGLRLIYYSQIVNDFQKGDIAEGYSVSREKKESFPLTVTSAQKNPTAFYLCASSWDRVGQSGYTFGSGTRLTVV.

The chain carries TRBV28 and TRBJ1-6; 9 bases map to TRBD1. The germline CDR1 and CDR2 sequences are MDHEN and SYDVKM. The CDR3 is 14 amino acids. V was clipped by 8 bases and J by 9 bases; unmatched bases: 8. CDR3 bases: TGTGCCAGCGGGCAGGGGGACAGGGCTTCACCCCTCCACTTT. Translated: CASGQGDRASPLHF.

The chain combines TRBV5-4 with TRBJ2-2; no firm D call. The CDR3 is 16 residues long. V lost 0 bases, J lost 3 bases, and 12 bases lay in between. Germline V gene sequence: CDR1 SGHNT, CDR2 YYREEE (reference sequence). The chain's CDR3 is CASSLDSGTHTGELFF. The CDR3 DNA is TGTGCCAGCAGCTTGGATTCGGGTACCCACACCGGGGAGCTGTTTTTT.

The chain uses TRBV19 and TRBJ2-7; the match to TRBD1 covers 7 bases. Germline CDR1 and CDR2: LNHDA and SQIVND (reference sequence). This CDR3 is 14 amino acids long. The V and J ends lost 8 bases and 2 bases, in that order; junction bases with no gene match: 9. CDR3 region: CASRPAGTAYEQYF. The CDR3 coding sequence is TGTGCCAGTCGGCCCGCCGGGACAGCCTACGAGCAGTACTTC.

The J gene is TRBJ2-2, the V gene TRBV7-8, with 7 bases that match TRBD1. The germline CDR1 and CDR2 sequences are SGHVS and FQNEAQ. V shed 0 bases and J 4 bases; nucleotides not matched to a gene: 2. There are 15 residues in the CDR3. CDR3 nucleotide sequence: TGTGCCAGCAGCTTAGCAGGGGGCGTCACCGGGGAGCTGTTTTTT. It specifies CASSLAGGVTGELFF.

This sequence joins TRBV15 and TRBJ2-2, with D perhaps matching TRBD1 (5 bases). V was cut by 6 bases and J by 1 base, with 12 bases left in between. The CDR3 is 15 residues long. Per the germline V gene, CDR1 is LNHNV and CDR2 is YYDKDF (reference sequence). Here the CDR3 reads CATRQAGENTGELFF. In nucleotides, the CDR3 is TGTGCCACCAGACAGGCAGGAGAGAACACCGGGGAGCTGTTTTTT.

This chain joins TRBV20-1 and TRBJ2-1; D is undetermined. Trimming stripped 3 bases from V and 0 bases from J, with 9 bases between. The CDR3 runs 14 residues. Per the germline V gene, CDR1 is DFQATT and CDR2 is SNEGSKA (reference sequence). The CDR3 protein is CSASKRFSYNEQFF. CDR3 coding DNA: TGCAGTGCTAGTAAAAGGTTCTCCTACAATGAGCAGTTCTTC.

The rearrangement joins TRBV29-1 to TRBJ2-1; a possible D gene is TRBD1 (5 bases). Deletions cut 1 base from V and 7 bases from J, with 20 bases between. Per germline, CDR1 SQVTM and CDR2 ANQGSEA. The CDR3 consists of 16 residues. Here the CDR3 reads CSVEVSGILSGNEQFF. In DNA, the CDR3 is TGCAGCGTTGAAGTGTCAGGGATTTTGAGTGGGAATGAGCAGTTCTTC.

This clone is a singleton in its sample. The CDR3 protein is CASSDLSHEQFF. The DNA of the CDR3 is TGTGCCAGCAGTGACCTATCCCATGAGCAGTTCTTC. The rearrangement links TRBV25-1 to TRBJ2-1; no clear D. V lost 3 bases and J 8 bases, leaving 8 bases between the germline ends. The CDR3 is 12 amino acids. CDR1 is MGHDK and CDR2 is SYGVNS in the germline V gene.

This sequence joins TRBV4-3 and TRBJ2-2, with D tentatively TRBD2 (6 bases). In germline, CDR1 is LGHNA, CDR2 YSLEER. V was clipped by 1 base and J by 4 bases, with 10 bases between them. The CDR3 is made up of 15 amino acids. The CDR3 loop reads CASSQGARGTGELFF. The DNA for the CDR3 is TGCGCCAGCAGCCAAGGTGCGCGGGGCACCGGGGAGCTGTTTTTT.

The chain carries TRBV19 and TRBJ1-3, with D unclear. CDR1 LNHDA and CDR2 SQIVND come from the germline V gene (reference sequence). The V end was cut by 10 bases, the J end by 3 bases, with 10 bases between. The CDR3 totals 12 residues. The CDR3 nucleotides are TGTGCCACTCGGACCAGTGGAAACACCATATATTTT. It codes for CATRTSGNTIYF.

On this clone: The sample contains more than one DNA sequence encoding this CDR3. V is TRBV24-1 and J is TRBJ2-3; D gene uncertain. The CDR3 totals 12 residues. CDR1 is KGHDR and CDR2 is SFDVKD in the germline V gene. V was pared by 4 bases and J by 3 bases, with 4 bases between. Here the CDR3 reads CATSDHTDTQYF. The CDR3 bases are TGTGCCACCAGTGACCATACAGATACGCAGTATTTT.

The chain recombines TRBV27 with TRBJ1-2; the D gene is possibly TRBD1 (5 bases). V was shortened by 5 bases and J by 1 base, with 11 bases between the two germline ends. There are 14 residues in the CDR3. Germline assignment: CDR1 MNHEY and CDR2 SMNVEV (reference sequence). The CDR3 here is CASSRRGLNYGYTF. The CDR3 nucleotides are TGTGCCAGCAGTCGGCGGGGACTTAACTATGGCTACACCTTC.

The chain uses TRBV7-2 and TRBJ1-5, with 8 nucleotides matching TRBD1. The length of the CDR3 is 14 residues. Trimming took 1 base from V and 15 from J; bases not matched to a gene: 11. The germline V gene has CDR1 SGHTA and CDR2 FQGNSA. The CDR3 DNA follows: TGTGCCAGCAGCTTAGTACAGGGGGAAATGAAATGGCATTTT. It encodes CASSLVQGEMKWHF.

The genes are TRBV5-8 and TRBJ2-5; weak D call: TRBD2 (6 bases). The CDR3 length is 14 residues. The V and J ends lost 0 bases and 2 bases respectively, with 8 bases between them. CDR1 is SGHTS and CDR2 is YDEGEE in the germline V gene. The CDR3 protein is CASSLGGNQETQYF. The CDR3 nucleotides are TGTGCCAGCAGCTTGGGCGGGAATCAAGAGACCCAGTACTTC.

The CDR3 DNA reads as TGTGCCAGCAGCTTGGCCTCATCAGGGGGGATATCCCTCCACTTT. This sequence encodes CASSLASSGGISLHF. This chain joins TRBV5-6 and TRBJ1-6, with TRBD1 matching over 7 bases. The CDR3 runs 15 residues. Unmatched junction bases numbered 11, after V lost 0 bases and J lost 14 bases. Germline-derived CDR1 and CDR2 are SGHDT and YYEEEE.